The clone carrying this T cell receptor beta chain came up a few times. Authors of the study amplified TCR beta CDR3 regions from RNA transcripts. A first-round RT-PCR of the TCR CDR3 used the HTBI primer set. TCRdb re-called the multiplex PCR reads with MiXCR, one entry per CDR3 protein. Here the sample spans about 480,000 distinct CDR3 sequences, 13% to 15% being singletons. This entry is derived from a study of T cells in Graves' hyperthyroidism and ophthalmopathy. The CDR3 totals 15 residues. Between the trimmed V and J ends, which lost 10 bases and 6 bases, there was a span of 22 bases. Germline V gene sequence: CDR1 MNHNS, CDR2 SASEGT.

This TCR derives from a woman between 18 and 29 years old with Graves' hyperthyroidism. The chain joins TRBV6-1 to TRBJ2-1; tentatively, D is TRBD1 (5 bases). The sequenced sample consisted of blood. The CDR3 sequence is CATRVTGSRVNEQFF. As DNA, the CDR3 is TGTGCCACCAGGGTTACTGGATCACGGGTCAATGAGCAGTTCTTC.